This T cell receptor beta chain stems from a study of cytotoxic CD8 clonotypes in ibrutinib-treated CLL. On the study more broadly: The patients comprised about a dozen relapsed/refractory and more than 14 treatment-naive cases, about 18 IGHV unmutated.

Germline V gene lookup returns CDR1 MGHRA and CDR2 YSYEKL. Deletions cut 1 base from V and 2 bases from J, with 8 bases between. The CDR3 totals 14 residues. Repertoires were generated with immunoSEQ multiplex PCR, while TCRdb's copy carries only in-frame clones and drops some. The data contain approximately 320,000 clones, 67% of them seen just once; the ten biggest clones take up around 6.3%. The sequencing here drew on PBMCs, taken after 36 months of ibrutinib treatment. This sequence joins TRBV4-1 and TRBJ1-1; D ambiguous. The receptor's source is a human donor with chronic lymphocytic leukemia. This chain's CDR3 is CASSQVDLNTEAFF. CDR3 nucleotide sequence: TGCGCCAGCAGCCAAGTGGATTTAAACACTGAAGCTTTCTTT.